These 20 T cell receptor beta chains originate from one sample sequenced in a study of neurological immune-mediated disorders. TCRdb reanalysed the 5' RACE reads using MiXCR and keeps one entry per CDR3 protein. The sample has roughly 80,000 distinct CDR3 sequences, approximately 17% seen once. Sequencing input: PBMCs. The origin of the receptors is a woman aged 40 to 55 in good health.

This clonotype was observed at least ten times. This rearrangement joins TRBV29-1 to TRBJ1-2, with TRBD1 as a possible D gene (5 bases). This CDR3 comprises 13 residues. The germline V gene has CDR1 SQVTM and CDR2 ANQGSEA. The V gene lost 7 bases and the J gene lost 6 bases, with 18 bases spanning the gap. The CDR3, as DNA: TGCAGCGCCGCTGGCAAAGGGGATAATGGCTACACCTTC. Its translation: CSAAGKGDNGYTF.

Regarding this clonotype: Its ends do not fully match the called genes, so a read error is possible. The CDR3 region has the DNA TGTGCCAGCAGCTTGATGGGGGGCGAAGCTCTCTTT. It yields the protein CASSLMGGEALF. The J gene is TRBJ1-1, the V gene TRBV5-8; D perhaps matches TRBD1 (6 bases). The CDR3 runs to 12 residues. Germline V gene lookup returns CDR1 SGHTS and CDR2 YDEGEE.

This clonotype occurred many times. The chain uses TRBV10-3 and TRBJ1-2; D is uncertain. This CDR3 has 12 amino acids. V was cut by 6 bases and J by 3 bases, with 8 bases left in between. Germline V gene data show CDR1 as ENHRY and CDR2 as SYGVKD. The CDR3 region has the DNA TGTGCCATCAGGGGCGCTTACTATGGCTACACCTTC. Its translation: CAIRGAYYGYTF.

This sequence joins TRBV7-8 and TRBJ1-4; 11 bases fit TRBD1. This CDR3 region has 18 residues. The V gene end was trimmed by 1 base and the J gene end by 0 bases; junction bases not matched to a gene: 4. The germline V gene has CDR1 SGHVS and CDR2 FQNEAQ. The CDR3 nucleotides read TGTGCCAGCAGCTTAGGGGACAGGGGGATTGCAACTAATGAAAAACTGTTTTTT. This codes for CASSLGDRGIATNEKLFF. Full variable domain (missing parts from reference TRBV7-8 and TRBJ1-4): GAGVSQSPRYKVAKRGQDVALRCDPISGHVSLFWYQQALGQGPEFLTYFQNEAQLDKSGLPSDRFFAERPEGSVSTLKIQRTQQEDSAVYLCASSLGDRGIATNEKLFFGSGTQLSVL.

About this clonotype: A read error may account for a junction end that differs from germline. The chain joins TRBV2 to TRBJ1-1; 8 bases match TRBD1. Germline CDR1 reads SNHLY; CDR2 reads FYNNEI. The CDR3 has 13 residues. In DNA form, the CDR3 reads TGTGCCATCAGTTCGAGACAGGGGACTGACGCTTTCTTT. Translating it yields CAISSRQGTDAFF.

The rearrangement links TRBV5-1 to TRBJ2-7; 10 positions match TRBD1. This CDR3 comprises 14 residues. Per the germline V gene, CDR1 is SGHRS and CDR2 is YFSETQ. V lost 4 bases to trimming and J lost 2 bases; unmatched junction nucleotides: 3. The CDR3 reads CASSGTGATYEQYF. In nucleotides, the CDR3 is TGCGCCAGCAGCGGGACAGGGGCAACCTACGAGCAGTACTTC.

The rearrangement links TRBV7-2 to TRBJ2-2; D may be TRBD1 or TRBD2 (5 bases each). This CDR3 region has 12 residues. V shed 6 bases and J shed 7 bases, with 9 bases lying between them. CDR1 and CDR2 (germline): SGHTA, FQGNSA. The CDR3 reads CASRWDLGELFF. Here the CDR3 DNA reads TGTGCCAGCAGATGGGACCTCGGGGAGCTGTTTTTT.

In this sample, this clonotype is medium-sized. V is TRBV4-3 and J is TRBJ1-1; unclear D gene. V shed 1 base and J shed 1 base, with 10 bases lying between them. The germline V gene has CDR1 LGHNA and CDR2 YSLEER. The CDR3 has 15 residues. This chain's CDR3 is CASSQGFPENTEAFF. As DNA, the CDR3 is TGCGCCAGCAGCCAAGGATTCCCGGAGAACACTGAAGCTTTCTTT.

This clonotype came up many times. CDR3 sequence: CASSLPRSGANVLTF. CDR3 nucleotide sequence: TGTGCCAGCAGTTTACCTCGCTCTGGGGCCAACGTCCTGACTTTC. The chain joins TRBV12-3 or TRBV12-4 to TRBJ2-6; no definite D call. The CDR3 extends over 15 amino acids. Trimming took 2 bases from V and 0 from J, leaving 5 bases between them.

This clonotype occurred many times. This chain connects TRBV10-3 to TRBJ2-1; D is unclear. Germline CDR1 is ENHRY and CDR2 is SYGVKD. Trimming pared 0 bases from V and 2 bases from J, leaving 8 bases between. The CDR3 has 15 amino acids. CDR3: CAISESRPPYNEQFF. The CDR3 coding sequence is TGTGCCATCAGTGAGTCCAGGCCCCCCTACAATGAGCAGTTCTTC.

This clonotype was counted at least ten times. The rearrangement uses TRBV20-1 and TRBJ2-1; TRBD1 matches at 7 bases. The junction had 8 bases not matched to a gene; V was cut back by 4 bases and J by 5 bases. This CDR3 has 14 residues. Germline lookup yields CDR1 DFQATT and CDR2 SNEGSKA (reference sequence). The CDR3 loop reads CSAIPGQNNNEQFF. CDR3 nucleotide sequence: TGCAGTGCTATCCCGGGACAGAACAACAATGAGCAGTTCTTC.

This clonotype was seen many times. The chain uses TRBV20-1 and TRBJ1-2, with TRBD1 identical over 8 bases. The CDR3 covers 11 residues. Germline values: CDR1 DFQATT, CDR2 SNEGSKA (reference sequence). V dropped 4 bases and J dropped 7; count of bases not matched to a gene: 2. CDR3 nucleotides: TGCAGTGCTACGACAGGGGCTGGCTACACCTTC. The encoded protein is CSATTGAGYTF.

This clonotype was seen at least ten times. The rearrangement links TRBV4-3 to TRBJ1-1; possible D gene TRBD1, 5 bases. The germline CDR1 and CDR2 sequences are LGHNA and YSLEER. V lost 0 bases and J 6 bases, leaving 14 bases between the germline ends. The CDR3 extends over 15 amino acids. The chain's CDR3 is CASSQDKRGLAEAFF. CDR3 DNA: TGCGCCAGCAGCCAAGATAAGAGGGGATTGGCTGAAGCTTTCTTT.

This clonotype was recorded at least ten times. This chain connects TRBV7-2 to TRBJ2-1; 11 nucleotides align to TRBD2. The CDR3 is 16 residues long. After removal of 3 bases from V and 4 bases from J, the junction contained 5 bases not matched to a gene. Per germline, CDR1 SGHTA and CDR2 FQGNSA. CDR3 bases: TGTGCCAGCAGCTTGTCGGGACTAGCGGATTACAATGAGCAGTTCTTC. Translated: CASSLSGLADYNEQFF. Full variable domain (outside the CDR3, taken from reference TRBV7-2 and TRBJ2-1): GAGVSQSPSNKVTEKGKDVELRCDPISGHTALYWYRQSLGQGLEFLIYFQGNSAPDKSGLPSDRFSAERTGGSVSTLTIQRTQQEDSAVYLCASSLSGLADYNEQFFGPGTRLTVL.

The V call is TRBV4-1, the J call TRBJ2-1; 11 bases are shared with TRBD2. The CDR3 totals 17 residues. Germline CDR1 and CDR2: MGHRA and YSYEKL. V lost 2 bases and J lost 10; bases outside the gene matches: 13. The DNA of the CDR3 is TGCGCCAGCAGCCAACTTAGCGGGGGGGCCCTTGGTTTGGAGCAGTTCTTC. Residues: CASSQLSGGALGLEQFF.

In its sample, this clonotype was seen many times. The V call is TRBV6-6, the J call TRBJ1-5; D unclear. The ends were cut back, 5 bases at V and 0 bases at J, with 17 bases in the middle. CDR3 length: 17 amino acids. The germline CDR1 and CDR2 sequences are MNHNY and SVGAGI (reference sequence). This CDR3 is CASSPSRDSYSNQPQHF. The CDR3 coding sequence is TGTGCCAGCAGTCCCTCTCGGGATTCATATAGCAATCAGCCCCAGCATTTT.

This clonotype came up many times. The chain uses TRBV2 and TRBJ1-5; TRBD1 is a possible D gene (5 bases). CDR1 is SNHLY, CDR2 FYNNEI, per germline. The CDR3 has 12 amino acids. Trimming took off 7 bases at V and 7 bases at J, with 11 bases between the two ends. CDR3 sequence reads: CASNTPGQPQHF. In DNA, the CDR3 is TGTGCCAGCAACACCCCAGGGCAGCCCCAGCATTTT.

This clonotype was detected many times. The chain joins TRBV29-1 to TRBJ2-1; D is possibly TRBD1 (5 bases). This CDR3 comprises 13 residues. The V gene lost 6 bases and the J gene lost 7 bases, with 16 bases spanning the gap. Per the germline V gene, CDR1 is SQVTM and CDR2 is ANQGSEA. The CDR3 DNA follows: TGCAGCGTCGTACACCGCAGGGATAATGAGCAGTTCTTC. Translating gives CSVVHRRDNEQFF.

The DNA of the CDR3 is TGCGCCAGCAGCTTGACCCAAACAGGGGTCGGGTCTGGAAACACCATATATTTT. Translated, it gives CASSLTQTGVGSGNTIYF. The V call is TRBV5-1, the J call TRBJ1-3; 7 bases are shared with TRBD1. The CDR3 consists of 18 residues. Losses at the gene ends were 1 base for V and 1 base for J; bases not matched to a gene: 11. The germline V gene has CDR1 SGHRS and CDR2 YFSETQ.

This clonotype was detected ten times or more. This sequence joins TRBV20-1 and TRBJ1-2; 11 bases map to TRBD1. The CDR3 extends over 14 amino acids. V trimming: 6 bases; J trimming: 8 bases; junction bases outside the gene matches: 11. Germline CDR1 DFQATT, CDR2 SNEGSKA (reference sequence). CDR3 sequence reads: CSADVGQGAAGYTF. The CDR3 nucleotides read TGCAGTGCCGACGTCGGACAGGGGGCTGCCGGCTACACCTTC.